These T cell receptor beta chains were read from a single sample in a study of T cells in Graves' hyperthyroidism and ophthalmopathy. TCRdb processed the multiplex PCR reads anew with MiXCR; each CDR3 protein has one entry. The table records 600,000 to 700,000 distinct CDR3 sequences, approximately 15% of them present only once. The sample taken for sequencing was blood. The receptors derive from a woman aged 35 to 49 with Graves' ophthalmopathy. Both conserved end residues are part of each CDR3. Each record gives: D gene, clone size, V gene, J gene, CDR3 DNA, CDR3 protein. D genes are given only for firm matches. Rows give clone size only sometimes, using once, few, many, or a class for an expanded clone.

d_call: -; clone_size: many; v_call: TRBV6-2/TRBV6-3; j_call: TRBJ2-7; cdr3_nt: TGTGCCAGCAGTTACGGACATCTCTCCTACGAGCAGTACTTC; cdr3_aa: CASSYGHLSYEQYF
d_call: -; clone_size: many; v_call: TRBV9; j_call: TRBJ1-5; cdr3_nt: TGTGCCAGCAGCCCCTCCCGAGACGGTAGCAATCAGCCCCAGCATTTT; cdr3_aa: CASSPSRDGSNQPQHF
d_call: TRBD1; clone_size: -; v_call: TRBV29-1; j_call: TRBJ1-2; cdr3_nt: TGCAGCGTGACCCCGGCGGGGACAGGGGGTAGAAATGGCTACACCTTC; cdr3_aa: CSVTPAGTGGRNGYTF
d_call: TRBD1; clone_size: few; v_call: TRBV6-1; j_call: TRBJ1-5; cdr3_nt: TGTGCCAGCAGCCAGACAGGGAGTCAGCCCCAGCATTTT; cdr3_aa: CASSQTGSQPQHF
d_call: -; clone_size: many; v_call: TRBV6-1; j_call: TRBJ1-2; cdr3_nt: TGTGCCAGCATCCAAGGGCAGGGAGGTGGCTACACCTTC; cdr3_aa: CASIQGQGGGYTF
d_call: -; clone_size: -; v_call: TRBV29-1; j_call: TRBJ1-2; cdr3_nt: TGCATCGTTCTCCGGACGGATAACTATGGCTACACCTTT; cdr3_aa: CIVLRTDNYGYTF
d_call: -; clone_size: many; v_call: TRBV7-2; j_call: TRBJ1-1; cdr3_nt: TGTGCCTTAGCGGCACCCAGCTACACTGAAGCTTTCTTT; cdr3_aa: CALAAPSYTEAFF
d_call: TRBD2; clone_size: few; v_call: TRBV6-1; j_call: TRBJ2-5; cdr3_nt: TGTGCCAGCAGTATGGCGGGAGGCCGTCTACAAGAGACCCAGTACTTC; cdr3_aa: CASSMAGGRLQETQYF
d_call: TRBD1; clone_size: many; v_call: TRBV12-3/TRBV12-4; j_call: TRBJ1-5; cdr3_nt: TGTGCCAGCAGTCGGACAGGGGGTGACTATCAGCCCCAGCATTTT; cdr3_aa: CASSRTGGDYQPQHF
d_call: -; clone_size: many; v_call: TRBV30; j_call: TRBJ2-7; cdr3_nt: TGTGCCTGGAGTGTATGGCCTGTCTCCGAGCAGTACTTC; cdr3_aa: CAWSVWPVSEQYF
d_call: -; clone_size: many; v_call: TRBV20-1; j_call: TRBJ1-1; cdr3_nt: TGCAGTGCCCCGAGTTTCTCCGGGACCGCGAACACTGAAGCTTTCTTT; cdr3_aa: CSAPSFSGTANTEAFF
d_call: -; clone_size: once; v_call: TRBV15; j_call: TRBJ1-1; cdr3_nt: TGTGCCAGCACAAAATCAGGGTTCACTGAAGCTTTCTTT; cdr3_aa: CASTKSGFTEAFF
d_call: -; clone_size: many; v_call: TRBV12-3/TRBV12-4; j_call: TRBJ2-7; cdr3_nt: TGTGCCAGCAGCCATTCCGGAGAGCAGTACTTC; cdr3_aa: CASSHSGEQYF
d_call: -; clone_size: many; v_call: TRBV12-3/TRBV12-4; j_call: TRBJ1-5; cdr3_nt: TGTGCCAGCAGTACAGAGGATAGCAATCAGCCCCAGCATTTT; cdr3_aa: CASSTEDSNQPQHF
d_call: -; clone_size: many; v_call: TRBV30; j_call: TRBJ1-1; cdr3_nt: TGTGCCTGGAGTATACCGGGACACTCGAACACTGAAGCTTTCTTT; cdr3_aa: CAWSIPGHSNTEAFF
d_call: -; clone_size: -; v_call: TRBV7-3; j_call: TRBJ2-2; cdr3_nt: TGTGCCAGCAGCCCCGAAAGGACGGGGACCGGGGAGCTGTTTTTT; cdr3_aa: CASSPERTGTGELFF
d_call: -; clone_size: many; v_call: TRBV6-1; j_call: TRBJ2-6; cdr3_nt: TGTGCCAGCAGTGGAACTGAGGCCAACGTCCTGACTTTC; cdr3_aa: CASSGTEANVLTF
d_call: -; clone_size: many; v_call: TRBV6-1; j_call: TRBJ2-5; cdr3_nt: TGTGCCAGCATGGAGGGTACAGAGACCCAGTACTTC; cdr3_aa: CASMEGTETQYF
d_call: -; clone_size: many; v_call: TRBV6-5; j_call: TRBJ2-7; cdr3_nt: TGTGCCAGCAGTCGGCGACAGTCCTACGAGCAGTACTTC; cdr3_aa: CASSRRQSYEQYF
d_call: -; clone_size: many; v_call: TRBV28; j_call: TRBJ1-1; cdr3_nt: TGTGCCAGCAGTCGACCCTACCTGGGCGTGAACACTGAAGCTTTCTTT; cdr3_aa: CASSRPYLGVNTEAFF
d_call: -; clone_size: many; v_call: TRBV12-3/TRBV12-4; j_call: TRBJ2-7; cdr3_nt: TGTGCCAGCAGTTCCTTGATTTACGAGCAGTACTTC; cdr3_aa: CASSSLIYEQYF
d_call: -; clone_size: many; v_call: TRBV20-1; j_call: TRBJ2-5; cdr3_nt: TGCAGTGCTAGAGGGGACGATATGGAGACCCAGTACTTC; cdr3_aa: CSARGDDMETQYF
d_call: -; clone_size: many; v_call: TRBV6-2/TRBV6-3; j_call: TRBJ2-7; cdr3_nt: TGTGCCAGCAGTCATAGCTCTAGCGTCTACGAGCAGTACTTC; cdr3_aa: CASSHSSSVYEQYF
d_call: TRBD1; clone_size: many; v_call: TRBV12-3/TRBV12-4; j_call: TRBJ2-5; cdr3_nt: TGTGCCAGCAGTGGTGACAGGGGGGGACTAAGTGAGACCCAGTACTTC; cdr3_aa: CASSGDRGGLSETQYF
d_call: -; clone_size: many; v_call: TRBV6-1; j_call: TRBJ1-2; cdr3_nt: TGTGCCAGCAGCACCGACAGTTCGGGCTACACCTTC; cdr3_aa: CASSTDSSGYTF
d_call: -; clone_size: many; v_call: TRBV7-9; j_call: TRBJ1-3; cdr3_nt: TGTGCCAGCAGCCATCGGACGGCAGGAAACACCATATATTTT; cdr3_aa: CASSHRTAGNTIYF
d_call: -; clone_size: -; v_call: TRBV29-1; j_call: TRBJ2-7; cdr3_nt: TGCAGCGTTGAGGGGGGAGAACTTGACGAGCAGTACTTC; cdr3_aa: CSVEGGELDEQYF
d_call: TRBD2; clone_size: -; v_call: TRBV2; j_call: TRBJ2-7; cdr3_nt: TGTGCCAGCGGGAGGGAGCTCAACGAGCAGTACTTC; cdr3_aa: CASGRELNEQYF
d_call: TRBD2; clone_size: many; v_call: TRBV20-1; j_call: TRBJ2-5; cdr3_nt: TGCAGTGCTAGTGGGCCGTGGGAGGGCCCAGAGACCCAGTACTTC; cdr3_aa: CSASGPWEGPETQYF
d_call: -; clone_size: many; v_call: TRBV6-5; j_call: TRBJ2-7; cdr3_nt: TGTGCCAGCAATTCCCGGACAGCAGCCTACGAGCAGTACTTC; cdr3_aa: CASNSRTAAYEQYF
d_call: -; clone_size: -; v_call: TRBV5-1; j_call: TRBJ2-4; cdr3_nt: TGCGCCAGCAGCTTCGGCGGGGAAAACATTCAGTACTTC; cdr3_aa: CASSFGGENIQYF
d_call: TRBD1; clone_size: many; v_call: TRBV4-1; j_call: TRBJ1-1; cdr3_nt: TGCGCCAGCAGCCCACTGGACAGGATCACGAACACTGAAGCTTTCTTT; cdr3_aa: CASSPLDRITNTEAFF
d_call: -; clone_size: -; v_call: TRBV12-3/TRBV12-4; j_call: TRBJ2-7; cdr3_nt: TGTGCCAGCAGTTGGTCGGCAGGGGACTACGAGCAGTACTTC; cdr3_aa: CASSWSAGDYEQYF
d_call: TRBD2; clone_size: few; v_call: TRBV6-1; j_call: TRBJ2-7; cdr3_nt: TGTGCCAGCAGTGAAGGAATAGCGGGATCCTACGAGCAGTACTTC; cdr3_aa: CASSEGIAGSYEQYF
d_call: -; clone_size: many; v_call: TRBV14; j_call: TRBJ2-7; cdr3_nt: TGTGCCAGCAGCCAAGATTTAGGGACGGCACCCTACGAGCAGTACTTC; cdr3_aa: CASSQDLGTAPYEQYF
d_call: -; clone_size: many; v_call: TRBV12-3/TRBV12-4; j_call: TRBJ2-7; cdr3_nt: TGTGCCAGCAGTTTTATAGAAGAAGGCGAGCAGTACTTC; cdr3_aa: CASSFIEEGEQYF
d_call: -; clone_size: few; v_call: TRBV4-1; j_call: TRBJ1-1; cdr3_nt: TGCGCCAGCAGCCAAGTGGTCGGGAACACTGAAGCTTTCTTT; cdr3_aa: CASSQVVGNTEAFF
d_call: TRBD1; clone_size: -; v_call: TRBV28; j_call: TRBJ1-2; cdr3_nt: TGTGCCAGCAGCTACTCTAACAGGGGTAACTATGGCTACACCTTC; cdr3_aa: CASSYSNRGNYGYTF
d_call: -; clone_size: many; v_call: TRBV24-1; j_call: TRBJ2-7; cdr3_nt: TGTGCCACCAGTGGTCCGGGGGAGGACGAGCAGTACTTC; cdr3_aa: CATSGPGEDEQYF
d_call: TRBD1; clone_size: many; v_call: TRBV2; j_call: TRBJ1-5; cdr3_nt: TGTGCCAGCGGGGGACAGGGCGCTCTTCAGCCCCAGCATTTT; cdr3_aa: CASGGQGALQPQHF
d_call: -; clone_size: few; v_call: TRBV7-2; j_call: TRBJ1-2; cdr3_nt: TGTGCCAGCAGCTTAAGGGGGACGGCTAACTATGGCTACACCTTC; cdr3_aa: CASSLRGTANYGYTF
d_call: -; clone_size: -; v_call: TRBV3-1; j_call: TRBJ1-2; cdr3_nt: TGTGCCAGCAGCCAGGAGGGGGGAAAGGGCTACACCTTC; cdr3_aa: CASSQEGGKGYTF